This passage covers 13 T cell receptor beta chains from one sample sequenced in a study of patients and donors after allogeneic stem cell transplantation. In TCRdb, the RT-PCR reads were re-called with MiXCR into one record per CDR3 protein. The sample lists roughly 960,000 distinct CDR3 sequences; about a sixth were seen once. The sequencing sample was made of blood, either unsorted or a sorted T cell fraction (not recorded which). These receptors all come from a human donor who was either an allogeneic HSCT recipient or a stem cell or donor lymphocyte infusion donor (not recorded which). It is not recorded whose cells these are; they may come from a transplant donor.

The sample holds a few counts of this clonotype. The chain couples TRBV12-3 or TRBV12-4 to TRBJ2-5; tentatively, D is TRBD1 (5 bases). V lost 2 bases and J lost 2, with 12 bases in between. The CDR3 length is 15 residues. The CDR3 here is CASSLSAREQETQYF. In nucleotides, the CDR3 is TGTGCCAGCAGTTTATCGGCCAGGGAACAAGAGACCCAGTACTTC.

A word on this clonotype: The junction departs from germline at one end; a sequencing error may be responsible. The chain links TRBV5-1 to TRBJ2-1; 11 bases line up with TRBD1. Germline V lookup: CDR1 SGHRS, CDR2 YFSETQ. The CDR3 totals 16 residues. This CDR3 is CASNLGTGGSYNEQFF. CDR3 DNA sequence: TGCGCCAGCAACTTGGGGACAGGGGGATCCTACAATGAGCAGTTCTTC.

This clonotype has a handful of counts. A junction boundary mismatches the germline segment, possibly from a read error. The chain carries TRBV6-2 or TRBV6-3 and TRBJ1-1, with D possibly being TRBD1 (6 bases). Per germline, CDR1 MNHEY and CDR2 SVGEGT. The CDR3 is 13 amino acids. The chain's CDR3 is CAGRTQGNTEAFF. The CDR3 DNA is TGTGCCGGCAGAACACAGGGTAACACTGAAGCTTTCTTT.

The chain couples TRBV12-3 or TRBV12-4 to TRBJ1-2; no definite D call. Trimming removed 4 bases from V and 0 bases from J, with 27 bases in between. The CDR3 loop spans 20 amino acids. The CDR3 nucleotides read TGTGCCAGCAGTTCCGAGACAAGGACCAGCTATGCGTTGGCTAACTATGGCTACACCTTC. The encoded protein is CASSSETRTSYALANYGYTF.

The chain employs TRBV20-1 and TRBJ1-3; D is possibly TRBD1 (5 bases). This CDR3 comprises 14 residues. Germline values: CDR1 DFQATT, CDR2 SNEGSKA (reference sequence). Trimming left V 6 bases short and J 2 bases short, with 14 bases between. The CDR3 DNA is TGCAGTGCCCGACCCTCAGGGACTGGAAACACCATATATTTT. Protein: CSARPSGTGNTIYF.

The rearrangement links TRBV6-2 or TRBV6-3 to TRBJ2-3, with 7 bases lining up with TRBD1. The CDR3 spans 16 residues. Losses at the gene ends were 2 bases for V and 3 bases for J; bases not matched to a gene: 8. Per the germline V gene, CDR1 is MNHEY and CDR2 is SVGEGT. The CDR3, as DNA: TGTGCCAGCAGTTACCCCCGTGGCAGGGGGACAGATACGCAGTATTTT. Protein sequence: CASSYPRGRGTDTQYF.

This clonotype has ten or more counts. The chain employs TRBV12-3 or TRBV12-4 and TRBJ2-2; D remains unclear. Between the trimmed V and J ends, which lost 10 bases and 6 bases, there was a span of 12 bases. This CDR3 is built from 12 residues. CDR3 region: CAIGSPSGELFF. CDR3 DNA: TGTGCCATCGGTTCCCCCTCCGGGGAGCTGTTTTTT.

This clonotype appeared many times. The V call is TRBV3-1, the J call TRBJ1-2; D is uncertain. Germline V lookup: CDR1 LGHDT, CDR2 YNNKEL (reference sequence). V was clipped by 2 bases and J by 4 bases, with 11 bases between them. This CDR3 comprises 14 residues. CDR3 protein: CASSQQVQSYGYTF. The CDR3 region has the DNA TGTGCCAGCAGCCAACAGGTCCAGAGCTATGGCTACACCTTC.

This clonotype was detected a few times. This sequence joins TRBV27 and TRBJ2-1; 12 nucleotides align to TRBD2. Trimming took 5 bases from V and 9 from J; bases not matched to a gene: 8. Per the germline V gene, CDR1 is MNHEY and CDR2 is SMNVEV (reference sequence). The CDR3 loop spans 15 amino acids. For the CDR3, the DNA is TGTGCCAGCAGTATCTCTAGCGGGGGGGCTGGTGAGCAGTTCTTC. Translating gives CASSISSGGAGEQFF.

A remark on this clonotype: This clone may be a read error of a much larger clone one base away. The CDR3 region is CASRWDRNYGYTF. For the CDR3, the DNA is TGTGCCAGCAGGTGGGACAGGAACTATGGCTACACCTTC. V gene TRBV27 combines with J gene TRBJ1-2; TRBD1 agrees at 8 bases. CDR3 size: 13 residues. Germline lookup yields CDR1 MNHEY and CDR2 SMNVEV (reference sequence). Trimming removed 6 bases from V and 2 bases from J; junction bases left unmatched: 2.

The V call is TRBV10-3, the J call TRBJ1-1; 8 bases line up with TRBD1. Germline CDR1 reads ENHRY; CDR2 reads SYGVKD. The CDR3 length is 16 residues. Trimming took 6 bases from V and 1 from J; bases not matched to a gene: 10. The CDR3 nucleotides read TGTGCCATCAGCCCGTTCGGGACAGGAACGAACACTGAAGCTTTCTTT. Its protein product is CAISPFGTGTNTEAFF.

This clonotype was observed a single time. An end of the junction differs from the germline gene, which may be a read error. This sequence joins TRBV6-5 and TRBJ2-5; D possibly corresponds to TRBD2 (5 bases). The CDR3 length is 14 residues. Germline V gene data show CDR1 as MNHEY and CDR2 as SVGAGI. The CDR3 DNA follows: TGTGCCAGCAGTTACGTGAAGGGTGGGGAGACCCAATACTTC. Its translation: CASSYVKGGETQYF.

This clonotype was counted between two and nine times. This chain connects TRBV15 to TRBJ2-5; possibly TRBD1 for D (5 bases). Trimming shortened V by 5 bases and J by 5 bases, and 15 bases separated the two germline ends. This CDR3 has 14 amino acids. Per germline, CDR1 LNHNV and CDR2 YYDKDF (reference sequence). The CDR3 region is CATSGASSRETQYF. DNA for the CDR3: TGTGCCACCAGCGGGGCCTCCAGCCGGGAGACCCAGTACTTC.